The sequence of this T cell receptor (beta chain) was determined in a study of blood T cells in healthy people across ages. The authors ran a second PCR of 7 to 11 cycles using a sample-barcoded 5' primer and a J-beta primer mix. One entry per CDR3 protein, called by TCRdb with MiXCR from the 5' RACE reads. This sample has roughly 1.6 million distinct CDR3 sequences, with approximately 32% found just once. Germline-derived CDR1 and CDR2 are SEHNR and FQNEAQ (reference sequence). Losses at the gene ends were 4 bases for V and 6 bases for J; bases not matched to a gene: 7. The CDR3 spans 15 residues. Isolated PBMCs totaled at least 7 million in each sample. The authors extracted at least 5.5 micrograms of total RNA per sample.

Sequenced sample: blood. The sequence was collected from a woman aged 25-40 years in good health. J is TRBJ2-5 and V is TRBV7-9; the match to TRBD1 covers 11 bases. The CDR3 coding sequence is TGTGCCAGCAGCTCATGGACAGGGGGCGAGAAGACCCAGTACTTC. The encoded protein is CASSSWTGGEKTQYF.